These 30 T cell receptor beta chains share one sample of origin, sequenced in a study of T cell changes during pregnancy in multiple sclerosis. The repertoire was sequenced with immunoSEQ multiplex PCR; TCRdb's copy has only in-frame clones and lacks some. The table has tens of thousands of clones, over 75% seen once. The source material was CD4+ T cells from peripheral blood mononuclear cells, sampled before pregnancy. These receptors came from a female donor with multiple sclerosis, enrolled in a pregnancy study.

The chain carries TRBV4-3 and TRBJ2-1; TRBD1 might be the D (6 bases). V lost 1 base to trimming and J lost 9 bases, with 16 bases between them. The germline gives CDR1 LGHNA, CDR2 YSLEER. The CDR3 has 15 residues. The CDR3 protein is CASSQGGTTGGEQFF. Here the CDR3 DNA reads TGCGCCAGCAGCCAAGGTGGGACAACCGGTGGTGAGCAGTTCTTC.

This clone is a singleton in its sample. This chain connects TRBV25-1 to TRBJ2-2; 7 bases agree with TRBD1. CDR3 length: 15 residues. CDR1 and CDR2 (germline): MGHDK, SYGVNS. V lost 8 bases to trimming and J lost 2 bases; unmatched junction nucleotides: 8. CDR3 region: CASGKDRSNTGELFF. CDR3 coding DNA: TGTGCCAGCGGGAAGGACAGGTCAAACACCGGGGAGCTGTTTTTT.

This chain connects TRBV28 to TRBJ2-7, with 13 nucleotides matching TRBD2. Unmatched junction bases numbered 2, after V lost 4 bases and J lost 2 bases. The CDR3 totals 15 residues. Germline loops: CDR1 MDHEN, CDR2 SYDVKM. In DNA form, the CDR3 reads TGTGCCAGCAGTTCTGGGACTAGCGGGACCTACGAGCAGTACTTC. Its translation: CASSSGTSGTYEQYF.

This clone has just a few counts. V gene TRBV10-1 combines with J gene TRBJ1-5, with D perhaps matching TRBD1 (6 bases). V dropped 6 bases and J dropped 0 bases, with 15 bases sitting between them. The CDR3 is 16 amino acids. Germline V gene sequence: CDR1 WNHNN, CDR2 SYGVQD (reference sequence). The CDR3 DNA reads as TGCGCCAGCAGGGATACAGGGCCGGATAGCAATCAGCCCCAGCATTTT. This translates into CASRDTGPDSNQPQHF.

The rearrangement uses TRBV30 and TRBJ2-7, with a tentative D call TRBD2 (6 bases). Germline CDR1 reads GTSNPN; CDR2 reads SVGIG (reference sequence). Trimming cost V 3 bases and J 0 bases, with 15 bases left between them. The CDR3 sequence is 15 residues long. DNA for the CDR3: TGTGCCTGGAGGGACGGGACTTACGGCTCCTACGAGCAGTACTTC. Protein: CAWRDGTYGSYEQYF.

This clone showed up just once. The V call is TRBV14, the J call TRBJ2-7, with D perhaps matching TRBD2 (5 bases). Germline V gene sequence: CDR1 SGHDN, CDR2 FVKESK. V lost 1 base and J 5 bases, leaving 12 bases between the germline ends. This CDR3 is built from 14 residues. The CDR3 DNA reads TGTGCCAGCAGCCAAGGGACGCTAGCTCACGAGCAGTACTTC. Its protein is CASSQGTLAHEQYF.

The chain is built from TRBV28 and TRBJ1-5, with 11 nucleotides matching TRBD1. This CDR3 has 14 amino acids. V dropped 4 bases and J dropped 5; count of bases not matched to a gene: 1. Germline CDR1 and CDR2: MDHEN and SYDVKM. CDR3 sequence: CASSSGQGDQPQHF. The DNA of the CDR3 is TGTGCCAGCAGTTCGGGACAGGGGGATCAGCCCCAGCATTTT.

The chain links TRBV19 to TRBJ2-1; D might be TRBD1 (6 bases). Germline CDR1 and CDR2: LNHDA and SQIVND (reference sequence). CDR3 size: 13 residues. V was clipped by 2 bases and J by 7 bases, with 9 bases between them. As DNA, the CDR3 is TGTGCCAGTAGTATACCCGACAGGAATGAGCAGTTCTTC. Protein product: CASSIPDRNEQFF. The variable domain in full, with the rest retrieved from reference TRBV19 and TRBJ2-1, is DGGITQSPKYLFRKEGQNVTLSCEQNLNHDAMYWYRQDPGQGLRLIYYSQIVNDFQKGDIAEGYSVSREKKESFPLTVTSAQKNPTAFYLCASSIPDRNEQFFGPGTRLTVL.

The chain has TRBV25-1 and TRBJ1-2, with D possibly TRBD1 on 6 matching bases. The CDR3 extends over 14 amino acids. Germline-derived CDR1 and CDR2 are MGHDK and SYGVNS. Trimming took off 6 bases at V and 6 bases at J, with 17 bases between the two ends. The CDR3, as DNA: TGTGCCAGCAGCGGGCTGGGACAAACGGATGGCTACACCTTC. Translating gives CASSGLGQTDGYTF.

V usage is TRBV5-1 and J usage is TRBJ2-2, with TRBD2 matching 8 bases. CDR1 SGHRS and CDR2 YFSETQ come from the germline V gene. Trimming cost V 3 bases and J 0 bases; bases outside gene matches: 7. The length of the CDR3 is 17 residues. CDR3: CASSSDLSGTNTGELFF. The DNA for the CDR3 is TGCGCCAGCAGCTCCGACCTTAGCGGGACGAACACCGGGGAGCTGTTTTTT.

The V call is TRBV5-5, the J call TRBJ1-3, with D uncertain. The germline V and J ends were trimmed by 4 bases and 0 bases, with 14 bases remaining between them. In germline, CDR1 is SGHKS, CDR2 YYEKEE (reference sequence). The CDR3 sequence is 16 residues long. CDR3 sequence reads: CASSADLSVSGNTIYF. The CDR3 bases are TGTGCCAGCAGCGCGGACCTTAGCGTCTCTGGAAACACCATATATTTT.

The J gene is TRBJ1-2, the V gene TRBV28; TRBD1 matches 12 bases. CDR3 length: 14 amino acids. Per the germline V gene, CDR1 is MDHEN and CDR2 is SYDVKM. V lost 6 bases to trimming and J lost 3 bases; unmatched junction nucleotides: 2. The CDR3 DNA follows: TGTGCCAGCAGGGGGACAGGGGGCCACTATGGCTACACCTTC. Protein: CASRGTGGHYGYTF.

This clone was seen more than once but under ten times. The chain employs TRBV5-1 and TRBJ1-1; D gene uncertain. The germline CDR1 and CDR2 sequences are SGHRS and YFSETQ. The CDR3 sequence is 14 residues long. Trimming pared 2 bases from V and 6 bases from J, leaving 14 bases between. This CDR3 reads CASSFTGSAPEAFF. Here the CDR3 DNA reads TGCGCCAGCAGCTTTACTGGGTCAGCGCCTGAAGCTTTCTTT. Full variable domain (rest looked up from reference TRBV5-1 and TRBJ1-1): KAGVTQTPRYLIKTRGQQVTLSCSPISGHRSVSWYQQTPGQGLQFLFEYFSETQRNKGNFPGRFSGRQFSNSRSEMNVSTLELGDSALYLCASSFTGSAPEAFFGQGTRLTVV.

This sequence joins TRBV5-4 and TRBJ2-3; D is ambiguous. Germline values: CDR1 SGHNT, CDR2 YYREEE (reference sequence). This CDR3 has 17 amino acids. The V end was cut by 0 bases, the J end by 0 bases, with 14 bases between. CDR3: CASSLAGRQSSTDTQYF. The CDR3 DNA follows: TGTGCCAGCAGCTTGGCCGGTAGACAATCTAGCACAGATACGCAGTATTTT.

This clone was seen just once. V usage is TRBV7-2 and J usage is TRBJ2-7, with 8 bases fitting TRBD2. Losses at the gene ends were 4 bases for V and 0 bases for J; bases not matched to a gene: 5. The germline CDR1 and CDR2 sequences are SGHTA and FQGNSA. This CDR3 comprises 15 residues. This chain's CDR3 is CASSSTGTSSYEQYF. The CDR3 coding sequence is TGTGCCAGCAGCTCGACCGGGACTAGCTCCTACGAGCAGTACTTC.

V and J are TRBV7-6 and TRBJ2-3, with TRBD2 identical over 12 bases. The CDR3 is 18 residues long. The V gene end was trimmed by 0 bases and the J gene end by 1 base; junction bases not matched to a gene: 5. Germline CDR1 and CDR2: SGHVS and FNYEAQ. CDR3 bases: TGTGCCAGCAGCTTAGCCCCTCTAGCGGGAGGGGGCACAGATACGCAGTATTTT. It yields the protein CASSLAPLAGGGTDTQYF.

The chain is built from TRBV30 and TRBJ2-7; D is unclear. The CDR3 length is 14 residues. V was pared by 1 base and J by 0 bases, with 10 bases between. Germline V gene sequence: CDR1 GTSNPN, CDR2 SVGIG (reference sequence). The CDR3 region has the DNA TGTGCCTGGAGTGCAGGTTTACTCTCCTACGAGCAGTACTTC. Protein: CAWSAGLLSYEQYF.

This chain connects TRBV7-8 to TRBJ2-7; no reliable D call. CDR3 length equals 13 residues. Trimming pared 1 base from V and 0 bases from J, leaving 4 bases between. The germline V gene has CDR1 SGHVS and CDR2 FQNEAQ. The CDR3 here is CASSLDGSYEQYF. CDR3 bases: TGTGCCAGCAGCTTAGACGGCTCCTACGAGCAGTACTTC.

The V call is TRBV6-5, the J call TRBJ2-7; 7 nucleotides line up with TRBD2. Germline V gives CDR1 MNHEY, CDR2 SVGAGI. This CDR3 comprises 15 residues. V was clipped by 5 bases and J by 4 bases; unmatched bases: 11. The CDR3 region has the DNA TGTGCCAGCAGTCGCTCGAGCGGGGATCGTTACGAGCAGTACTTC. Protein sequence: CASSRSSGDRYEQYF.

This clone was found a few times. The gene calls are TRBV18 and TRBJ2-4; D unclear. This CDR3 region has 16 residues. Germline CDR1 and CDR2: KGHSH and LQKENI. The V end lost 1 base, the J end lost 5 bases, and 15 bases lay between the germline ends. Here the CDR3 DNA reads TGTGCCAGCTCACCACGGATATGGAAGCGCGAAAACATTCAGTACTTC. It yields the protein CASSPRIWKRENIQYF. Supplemented by reference TRBV18 and TRBJ2-4, the full variable domain reads NAGVMQNPRHLVRRRGQEARLRCSPMKGHSHVYWYRQLPEEGLKFMVYLQKENIIDESGMPKERFSAEFPKEGPSILRIQQVVRGDSAAYFCASSPRIWKRENIQYFGAGTRLSVL.

The chain combines TRBV7-2 with TRBJ2-1; 10 bases align to TRBD2. V was clipped by 6 bases and J by 7 bases; unmatched bases: 9. CDR3 length: 15 residues. Germline lookup yields CDR1 SGHTA and CDR2 FQGNSA. CDR3 in amino acids: CASRKAGGFVNEQFF. The DNA for the CDR3 is TGTGCCAGCAGAAAAGCGGGAGGGTTCGTGAATGAGCAGTTCTTC.

The V call is TRBV4-1, the J call TRBJ1-5; no clear D. The CDR3 covers 15 residues. The germline gives CDR1 MGHRA, CDR2 YSYEKL. V was cut by 1 base and J by 1 base, with 8 bases left in between. CDR3 DNA sequence: TGCGCCAGCAGCCAAGTAGGAGGAAGCAATCAGCCCCAGCATTTT. Translating gives CASSQVGGSNQPQHF.

The chain is built from TRBV5-6 and TRBJ2-7; tentatively, D is TRBD1 (5 bases). This CDR3 has 15 residues. Germline V lookup: CDR1 SGHDT, CDR2 YYEEEE. The germline V and J ends were trimmed by 4 bases and 5 bases, with 19 bases remaining between them. CDR3 protein: CASSPVGQGGDEQYF. CDR3 in DNA: TGTGCCAGCAGCCCGGTGGGGCAGGGTGGAGACGAGCAGTACTTC.

The gene calls are TRBV28 and TRBJ2-7; D is unresolved. The CDR3 spans 13 residues. Germline V lookup: CDR1 MDHEN, CDR2 SYDVKM. V was cut by 6 bases and J by 0 bases, with 9 bases left in between. The CDR3 DNA reads as TGTGCCAGCAGAGCCCCAACCTCCTACGAGCAGTACTTC. This translates into CASRAPTSYEQYF.

CDR3 protein: CASSRTGTFFQPQHF. CDR3 DNA: TGTGCCAGCAGCAGGACAGGTACTTTTTTTCAGCCCCAGCATTTT. The chain employs TRBV28 and TRBJ1-5; 7 nucleotides line up with TRBD1. Germline CDR1 is MDHEN and CDR2 is SYDVKM. V shed 6 bases, J shed 6 bases, and the junction held 11 bases outside the gene matches. The CDR3 is made up of 15 amino acids.

This chain links TRBV6-1 with TRBJ1-5, with unresolved D. Deletions cut 6 bases from V and 3 bases from J, with 6 bases between. CDR1 and CDR2 from the germline V gene are MNHNS and SASEGT. CDR3 length: 12 amino acids. The CDR3 DNA sequence: TGTGCCAGCAGCGTAGACAATCAGCCCCAGCATTTT. This codes for CASSVDNQPQHF.

The chain employs TRBV2 and TRBJ2-2; the D is unclear. The CDR3 has 13 amino acids. V was shortened by 6 bases and J by 3 bases, with 8 bases between the two germline ends. CDR1 and CDR2 from the germline V gene are SNHLY and FYNNEI. CDR3 amino acids: CASSDRDTGELFF. In DNA, the CDR3 is TGTGCCAGCAGCGATCGGGACACCGGGGAGCTGTTTTTT.

This clone was counted a few times. This chain links TRBV2 with TRBJ2-7, with 10 bases identical to TRBD1. Germline lookup yields CDR1 SNHLY and CDR2 FYNNEI. V was clipped by 5 bases and J by 4 bases; unmatched bases: 2. CDR3 length: 13 residues. CDR3 bases: TGTGCCAGCAGTTGGGACAGGGGATACGAGCAGTACTTC. Residues: CASSWDRGYEQYF.

The J gene is TRBJ1-5, the V gene TRBV29-1; TRBD1 might be the D (5 bases). This CDR3 contains 17 residues. Germline loops: CDR1 SQVTM, CDR2 ANQGSEA. The germline V and J ends were trimmed by 7 bases and 5 bases, with 27 bases remaining between them. This CDR3 reads CSALGVSHGGTDQPQHF. The CDR3 DNA reads as TGCAGCGCGCTAGGAGTCAGCCACGGGGGAACTGATCAGCCCCAGCATTTT.

The chain combines TRBV30 with TRBJ1-1, with no clear D. V was clipped by 0 bases and J by 10 bases, with 12 bases between them. There are 12 residues in the CDR3. Germline assignment: CDR1 GTSNPN and CDR2 SVGIG (reference sequence). This CDR3 reads CAWSVPGYRAFF. The CDR3 bases are TGTGCCTGGAGTGTACCGGGGTATAGAGCTTTCTTT.